Following are 5 T cell receptor beta chains from one sample sequenced in a study of beta chain features in type 1 diabetes. Their recognized antigens are unknown. Study-wide results and limits: All four CD4+ subsets of Type 1 diabetes patients contained TCRB CDR3s that were moderately but significantly shorter.

Expressed TCRB transcripts were sequenced, since all the RNA that had been isolated was reverse transcribed. Generated by immunoSEQ multiplex PCR, the TCRdb table keeps only in-frame clones and is missing some. This table has hundreds of thousands of clones, about 14% appearing once. Sequenced: naive CD4+ T cells from blood. Source of these receptors: a man aged 18 to 29 with type 1 diabetes.

The J gene is TRBJ2-3, the V gene TRBV30; D is unclear. V lost 0 bases and J 6 bases, leaving 13 bases between the germline ends. CDR3 length: 14 residues. Germline CDR1 and CDR2: GTSNPN and SVGIG (reference sequence). In DNA, the CDR3 is TGTGCCTGGAGTGTACGTCGATGGTCCGATACGCAGTATTTT. Protein: CAWSVRRWSDTQYF.

The V and J genes are TRBV7-2 and TRBJ2-5, with 7 bases that match TRBD2. In germline, CDR1 is SGHTA, CDR2 FQGNSA. The ends lost 5 bases at V and 2 bases at J; junction bases unmatched: 8. The CDR3 consists of 15 residues. The CDR3, as DNA: TGTGCCAGCAGCCTGGGGGGGGTTCGGCAAGAGACCCAGTACTTC. Translating it yields CASSLGGVRQETQYF.

The genes are TRBV19 and TRBJ2-5; D might be TRBD2 (5 bases). CDR1 LNHDA and CDR2 SQIVND come from the germline V gene (reference sequence). V shed 3 bases and J shed 5 bases, with 10 bases lying between them. The CDR3 runs 13 residues. The CDR3 region is CASSIREGETQYF. DNA for the CDR3: TGTGCCAGTAGTATTCGGGAAGGGGAGACCCAGTACTTC.

This clone was detected only once. CDR3 in amino acids: CASSPKGGTTNEKLFF. DNA for the CDR3: TGCGCCAGCAGCCCCAAGGGGGGGACAACTAATGAAAAACTGTTTTTT. J is TRBJ1-4 and V is TRBV5-1, with D tentatively TRBD1 (6 bases). Germline V gene sequence: CDR1 SGHRS, CDR2 YFSETQ. V lost 4 bases and J 0 bases, leaving 13 bases between the germline ends. The CDR3 runs to 16 residues.

V is TRBV5-6 and J is TRBJ2-1; the match to TRBD2 covers 8 bases. The CDR3 spans 13 residues. The V gene end was trimmed by 2 bases and the J gene end by 10 bases; junction bases not matched to a gene: 5. Germline V gene data show CDR1 as SGHDT and CDR2 as YYEEEE. CDR3 nucleotides: TGTGCCAGCAGCTTCTCCCGACTAGCGGAGCAGTTCTTC. Translation: CASSFSRLAEQFF.